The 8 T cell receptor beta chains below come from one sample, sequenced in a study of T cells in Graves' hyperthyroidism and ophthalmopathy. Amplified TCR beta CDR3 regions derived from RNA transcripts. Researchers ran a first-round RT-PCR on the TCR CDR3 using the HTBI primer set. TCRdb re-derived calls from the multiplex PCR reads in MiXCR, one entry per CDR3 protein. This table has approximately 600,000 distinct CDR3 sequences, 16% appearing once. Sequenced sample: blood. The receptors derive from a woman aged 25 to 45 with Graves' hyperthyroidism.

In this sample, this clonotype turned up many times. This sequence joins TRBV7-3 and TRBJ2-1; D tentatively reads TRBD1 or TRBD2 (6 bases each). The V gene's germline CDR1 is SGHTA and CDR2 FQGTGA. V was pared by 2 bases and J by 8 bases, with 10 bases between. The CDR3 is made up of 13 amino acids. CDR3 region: CASSLSGGHEQFF. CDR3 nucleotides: TGTGCCAGCAGCTTATCTGGGGGGCATGAGCAGTTCTTC.

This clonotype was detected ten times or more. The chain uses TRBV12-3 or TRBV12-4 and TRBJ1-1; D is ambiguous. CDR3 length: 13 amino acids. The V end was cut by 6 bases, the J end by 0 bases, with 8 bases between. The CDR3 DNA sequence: TGTGCCAGCAGCCGGACTGTGAACACTGAAGCTTTCTTT. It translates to CASSRTVNTEAFF.

The CDR3 is CASSVWDRVHTEAFF. The CDR3 region has the DNA TGTGCCAGCAGCGTTTGGGACAGGGTGCACACTGAAGCTTTCTTT. The gene calls are TRBV5-6 and TRBJ1-1; TRBD1 matches at 9 bases. The CDR3 sequence is 15 residues long. The V segment lost 4 bases and the J segment 3 bases; nucleotides outside the gene matches: 7. The V gene's germline CDR1 is SGHDT and CDR2 YYEEEE. The full variable domain, rest sourced from reference TRBV5-6 and TRBJ1-1, is DAGVTQSPTHLIKTRGQQVTLRCSPKSGHDTVSWYQQALGQGPQFIFQYYEEEERQRGNFPDRFSGHQFPNYSSELNVNALLLGDSALYLCASSVWDRVHTEAFFGQGTRLTVV.

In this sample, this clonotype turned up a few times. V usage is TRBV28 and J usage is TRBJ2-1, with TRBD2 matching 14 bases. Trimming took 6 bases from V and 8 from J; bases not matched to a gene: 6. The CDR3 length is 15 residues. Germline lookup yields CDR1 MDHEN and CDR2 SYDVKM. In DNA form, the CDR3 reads TGTGCCAGCAGACCCCAGGGACTAGCGGGAGATGAGCAGTTCTTC. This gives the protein CASRPQGLAGDEQFF.

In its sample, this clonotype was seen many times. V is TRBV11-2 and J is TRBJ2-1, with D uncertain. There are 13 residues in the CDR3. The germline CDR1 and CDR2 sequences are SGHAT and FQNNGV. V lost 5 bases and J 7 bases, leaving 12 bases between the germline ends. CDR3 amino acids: CASSDPRRNEQFF. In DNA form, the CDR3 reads TGTGCCAGCAGCGATCCTCGGCGTAATGAGCAGTTCTTC.

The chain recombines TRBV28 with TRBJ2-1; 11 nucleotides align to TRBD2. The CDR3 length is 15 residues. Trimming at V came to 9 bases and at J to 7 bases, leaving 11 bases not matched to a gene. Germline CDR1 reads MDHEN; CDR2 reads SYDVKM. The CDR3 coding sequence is TGTGCCAGTCAGCTAACTAGCGGGAGCAATAATGAGCAGTTCTTC. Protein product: CASQLTSGSNNEQFF. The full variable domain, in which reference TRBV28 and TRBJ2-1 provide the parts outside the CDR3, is DVKVTQSSRYLVKRTGEKVFLECVQDMDHENMFWYRQDPGLGLRLIYFSYDVKMKEKGDIPEGYSVSREKKERFSLILESASTNQTSMYLCASQLTSGSNNEQFFGPGTRLTVL.

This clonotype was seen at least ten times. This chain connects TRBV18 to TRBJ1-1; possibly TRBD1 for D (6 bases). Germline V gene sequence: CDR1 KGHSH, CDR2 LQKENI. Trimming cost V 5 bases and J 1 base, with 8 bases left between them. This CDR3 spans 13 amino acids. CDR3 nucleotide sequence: TGTGCCAGCTCAGAGGACAGGAACACTGAAGCTTTCTTT. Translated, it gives CASSEDRNTEAFF.

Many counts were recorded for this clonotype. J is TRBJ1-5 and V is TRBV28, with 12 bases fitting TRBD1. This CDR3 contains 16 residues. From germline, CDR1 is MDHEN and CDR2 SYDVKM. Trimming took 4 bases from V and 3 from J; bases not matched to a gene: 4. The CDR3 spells CASSWDRGPVNQPQHF. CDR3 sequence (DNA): TGTGCCAGCAGTTGGGACAGGGGGCCAGTCAATCAGCCCCAGCATTTT.